Each of the 29 T cell receptor beta chains below was sequenced from the same sample in a study of shared clonotypes between healthy human individuals. TCRdb keeps only in-frame clones here, not all; method: immunoSEQ multiplex PCR. Here the sample spans approximately 500,000 clones, 96% being singletons. Sequenced material: naive CD4+ T cells sorted from blood. The subset denotes: CD45RA+ positively selected. Receptor source: a woman under 40 in good health.

The rearrangement uses TRBV6-1 and TRBJ2-3; 10 bases are a match to TRBD1. Germline V gene data show CDR1 as MNHNS and CDR2 as SASEGT. This CDR3 comprises 15 residues. Trimming at V came to 2 bases and at J to 3 bases, leaving 2 bases not matched to a gene. This CDR3 is CASSEPGQGTDTQYF. For the CDR3, the DNA is TGTGCCAGCAGTGAACCGGGACAGGGGACAGATACGCAGTATTTT.

The chain has TRBV6-6 and TRBJ2-2; D not resolved. The CDR3 is 11 residues long. Germline lookup yields CDR1 MNHNY and CDR2 SVGAGI (reference sequence). Trimming removed 1 base from V and 8 bases from J, with 2 bases in between. The CDR3 here is CASSYLGELFF. The CDR3 DNA follows: TGTGCCAGCAGTTACTTAGGGGAGCTGTTTTTT.

This rearrangement joins TRBV19 to TRBJ1-1; TRBD1 matches at 10 bases. This CDR3 comprises 15 residues. CDR1 and CDR2 (germline): LNHDA, SQIVND (reference sequence). The ends lost 4 bases at V and 5 bases at J; junction bases unmatched: 7. The CDR3 DNA is TGTGCCAGTAGTAAAGACAGGGGGCCGAGTACTGAAGCTTTCTTT. This encodes CASSKDRGPSTEAFF.

This clone was recorded once. The chain carries TRBV19 and TRBJ1-1; TRBD1 matches 9 bases. This CDR3 has 15 residues. The V gene's germline CDR1 is LNHDA and CDR2 SQIVND (reference sequence). With 11 bases clipped from V and 5 bases from J, the junction kept 15 bases outside the gene matches. The CDR3 loop is CASQDTTGGITEAFF. CDR3 sequence (DNA): TGTGCCTCACAGGATACCACAGGGGGCATTACTGAAGCTTTCTTT.

The J gene is TRBJ1-4, the V gene TRBV12-5; no clear D. Germline V gene lookup returns CDR1 LGHNT and CDR2 FRNRAP. The CDR3 is 11 residues long. The germline V and J ends were trimmed by 6 bases and 7 bases, with 6 bases remaining between them. This CDR3 reads CASGPPEKLFF. The CDR3 region has the DNA TGTGCTAGTGGCCCCCCTGAAAAACTGTTTTTT.

This chain connects TRBV28 to TRBJ2-7; 9 positions agree with TRBD2. This CDR3 contains 15 residues. Looked up from germline, CDR1 is MDHEN and CDR2 is SYDVKM. Losses at the gene ends were 3 bases for V and 2 bases for J; bases not matched to a gene: 5. The CDR3 DNA sequence: TGTGCCAGCAGTTTCCGACTAGCGGCCACCTACGAGCAGTACTTC. Protein: CASSFRLAATYEQYF.

J is TRBJ1-4 and V is TRBV7-9; D ambiguous. Germline CDR1 reads SEHNR; CDR2 reads FQNEAQ (reference sequence). V was trimmed by 5 bases and J by 8 bases, leaving 18 bases between them. The CDR3 totals 15 residues. This CDR3 reads CASSPPNGSPEKLFF. In DNA form, the CDR3 reads TGTGCCAGCAGCCCACCAAACGGGTCCCCGGAAAAACTGTTTTTT.

The chain carries TRBV19 and TRBJ2-2, with TRBD1 matching over 8 bases. Germline loops: CDR1 LNHDA, CDR2 SQIVND (reference sequence). The CDR3 consists of 16 residues. V was clipped by 0 bases and J by 5 bases; unmatched bases: 5. The CDR3 DNA is TGTGCCAGTAGTATAGATCGGACAGGGTGGACCGGGGAGCTGTTTTTT. This sequence encodes CASSIDRTGWTGELFF.

This chain connects TRBV5-1 to TRBJ2-1; no definite D call. With 4 bases removed from V and 7 bases from J, the gap between germline ends came to 12 bases. Germline loops: CDR1 SGHRS, CDR2 YFSETQ. The CDR3 is 13 residues long. DNA of the CDR3: TGCGCCAGCAGCCTGGGTAGCCAGAATGAGCAGTTCTTC. This encodes CASSLGSQNEQFF. Filled out from reference TRBV5-1 and TRBJ2-1, the complete variable domain reads KAGVTQTPRYLIKTRGQQVTLSCSPISGHRSVSWYQQTPGQGLQFLFEYFSETQRNKGNFPGRFSGRQFSNSRSEMNVSTLELGDSALYLCASSLGSQNEQFFGPGTRLTVL.

V and J are TRBV4-2 and TRBJ1-3; tentative D call: TRBD1 (5 bases). Trimming took off 4 bases at V and 0 bases at J, with 10 bases between the two ends. Germline-derived CDR1 and CDR2 are LGHNA and YNFKEQ. This CDR3 has 15 amino acids. This CDR3 is CASSRDSSSGNTIYF. The CDR3 nucleotides are TGTGCCAGCAGCCGGGACTCAAGCTCTGGAAACACCATATATTTT.

V usage is TRBV11-2 and J usage is TRBJ2-7; possibly TRBD2 for D (5 bases). Germline lookup yields CDR1 SGHAT and CDR2 FQNNGV. Trimming removed 5 bases from V and 0 bases from J, with 11 bases in between. The CDR3 totals 14 residues. CDR3 amino acids: CASSMTRVSYEQYF. In DNA, the CDR3 is TGTGCCAGCAGCATGACGAGGGTCTCCTACGAGCAGTACTTC. The variable domain in full, completed from reference TRBV11-2 and TRBJ2-7, reads EAGVAQSPRYKIIEKRQSVAFWCNPISGHATLYWYQQILGQGPKLLIQFQNNGVVDDSQLPKDRFSAERLKGVDSTLKIQPAKLEDSAVYLCASSMTRVSYEQYFGPGTRLTVT.

The gene calls are TRBV28 and TRBJ2-7, with a tentative D call TRBD1 (5 bases). Germline assignment: CDR1 MDHEN and CDR2 SYDVKM. V was shortened by 2 bases and J by 5 bases, with 13 bases between the two germline ends. The CDR3 is made up of 14 amino acids. CDR3 coding DNA: TGTGCCAGCAGTTTAGGACAAGGGCTCCACGAGCAGTACTTC. This translates into CASSLGQGLHEQYF.

The gene calls are TRBV4-1 and TRBJ2-7; D uncertain. V lost 4 bases and J 2 bases, leaving 18 bases between the germline ends. Germline V gene data show CDR1 as MGHRA and CDR2 as YSYEKL. The CDR3 sequence is 16 residues long. This chain's CDR3 is CASSLRSLGSPYEQYF. Here the CDR3 DNA reads TGCGCCAGCAGCCTAAGATCCCTAGGAAGCCCCTACGAGCAGTACTTC.

The chain is built from TRBV7-9 and TRBJ2-5; 14 bases fit TRBD2. The V gene end was trimmed by 5 bases and the J gene end by 5 bases; junction bases not matched to a gene: 7. The CDR3 consists of 16 residues. Germline V gene data show CDR1 as SEHNR and CDR2 as FQNEAQ (reference sequence). CDR3 bases: TGTGCCAGCAGCATTCCGGGACTAGCGGGAGTTGAGACCCAGTACTTC. Translation: CASSIPGLAGVETQYF.

The rearrangement joins TRBV16 to TRBJ1-4; TRBD1 is a possible D gene (5 bases). The CDR3 covers 14 residues. Trimming took 4 bases from V and 4 from J, leaving 10 bases between them. Germline CDR1 KGHSY, CDR2 FQNENV. The CDR3 coding sequence is TGTGCCAGCAGCCGGCAGGGTGTTAATGAAAAACTGTTTTTT. This sequence encodes CASSRQGVNEKLFF.

The chain's CDR3 is CASSYSGGPKETQYF. The CDR3, as DNA: TGTGCCAGCAGTTACTCTGGAGGGCCAAAGGAGACCCAGTACTTC. The chain carries TRBV6-5 and TRBJ2-5; TRBD2 might be the D (6 bases). Germline V gene data show CDR1 as MNHEY and CDR2 as SVGAGI. Between the trimmed V and J ends, which lost 0 bases and 5 bases, there was a span of 13 bases. The CDR3 has 15 residues.

The chain has TRBV28 and TRBJ2-5; the D call may be TRBD1 or TRBD2 (5 bases each). The J call may be incorrect, as the DNA end agrees better with TRBJ2-7. The germline V gene has CDR1 MDHEN and CDR2 SYDVKM. CDR3 length: 16 amino acids. The CDR3 spells CASSSISPGPSYEQYF. The CDR3 nucleotides are TGTGCCAGCAGTTCAATCTCCCCGGGGCCCTCCTACGAGCAGTACTTC.

CDR3 sequence: CTSSLRADCDSGNTIYF. The CDR3 region has the DNA TGCACCAGCAGCCTGCGGGCTGACTGTGACTCTGGAAACACCATATATTTT. J is TRBJ1-3 and V is TRBV1. TRBV1 is a pseudogene segment. The CDR3 covers 17 residues.

The gene calls are TRBV7-9 and TRBJ2-2, with D possibly matching TRBD1 (6 bases). V lost 5 bases and J lost 2, with 15 bases in between. CDR3 size: 16 residues. Germline lookup yields CDR1 SEHNR and CDR2 FQNEAQ (reference sequence). CDR3 in amino acids: CASSLTGRGNTGELFF. CDR3 nucleotide sequence: TGTGCCAGCAGCCTTACAGGGAGAGGTAACACCGGGGAGCTGTTTTTT. Using reference TRBV7-9 and TRBJ2-2 for the parts outside the CDR3, the full variable domain is DTGVSQNPRHKITKRGQNVTFRCDPISEHNRLYWYRQTLGQGPEFLTYFQNEAQLEKSRLLSDRFSAERPKGSFSTLEIQRTEQGDSAMYLCASSLTGRGNTGELFFGEGSRLTVL.

V is TRBV4-2 and J is TRBJ1-2; perhaps TRBD1 as D (6 bases). CDR3 length: 15 residues. V dropped 1 base and J dropped 4 bases, with 13 bases sitting between them. The germline gives CDR1 LGHNA, CDR2 YNFKEQ. The CDR3 DNA reads as TGTGCCAGCAGCCAAGGCGACAGGCTTAGCTATGGCTACACCTTC. It translates to CASSQGDRLSYGYTF.

The chain combines TRBV2 with TRBJ1-2, with D possibly matching TRBD1 (5 bases). The CDR3 is 13 amino acids. Germline CDR1 SNHLY, CDR2 FYNNEI. Trimming cost V 7 bases and J 7 bases, with 16 bases left between them. CDR3 DNA: TGTGCCAGCACCCCGGATGGGGGTACTGGCTACACCTTC. Encoded protein: CASTPDGGTGYTF.

This chain joins TRBV6-6 and TRBJ2-7; maybe TRBD1 (5 bases). This CDR3 contains 13 residues. Trimming removed 2 bases from V and 7 bases from J, with 12 bases in between. Germline V gene data show CDR1 as MNHNY and CDR2 as SVGAGI (reference sequence). In DNA, the CDR3 is TGTGCCAGCAGTTACGCAGGGTCGGATGAGCAGTACTTC. Translation gives CASSYAGSDEQYF.

The chain couples TRBV30 to TRBJ1-3, with a tentative D call TRBD1 (6 bases). Germline CDR1 and CDR2: GTSNPN and SVGIG (reference sequence). This CDR3 has 13 amino acids. V lost 3 bases and J lost 4, with 10 bases in between. The CDR3 sequence: CAWRPRGGNTIYF. The CDR3 DNA is TGTGCCTGGAGGCCCAGGGGAGGAAACACCATATATTTT. The variable domain in full, with the rest retrieved from reference TRBV30 and TRBJ1-3, is SQTIHQWPATLVQPVGSPLSLECTVEGTSNPNLYWYRQAAGRGLQLLFYSVGIGQISSEVPQNLSASRPQDRQFILSSKKLLLSDSGFYLCAWRPRGGNTIYFGEGSWLTVV.

The rearrangement links TRBV27 to TRBJ2-7; perhaps TRBD2 as D (6 bases). The CDR3 runs to 15 residues. In germline, CDR1 is MNHEY, CDR2 SMNVEV (reference sequence). Trimming stripped 6 bases from V and 2 bases from J, with 17 bases between. DNA for the CDR3: TGTGCCAGCAGCCTGGAGAGCGGCGGGACCTACGAGCAGTACTTC. The encoded protein is CASSLESGGTYEQYF.

The chain links TRBV25-1 to TRBJ2-7; D is uncertain. This CDR3 is built from 15 residues. Germline CDR1 is MGHDK and CDR2 is SYGVNS. The V end was cut by 2 bases, the J end by 0 bases, with 11 bases between. The DNA of the CDR3 is TGTGCCAGCAGTGAAGGCAGTACCCTCTCCTACGAGCAGTACTTC. This encodes CASSEGSTLSYEQYF.

This clone has just one count. The gene calls are TRBV27 and TRBJ1-2, with a possible D match to TRBD1 (6 bases). V gave up 3 bases and J gave up 1 base, with 18 bases separating them. This CDR3 has 17 residues. The germline gives CDR1 MNHEY, CDR2 SMNVEV (reference sequence). The CDR3 region is CASSFSRGLRNNYGYTF. In nucleotides, the CDR3 is TGTGCCAGCAGTTTTAGCCGGGGGCTACGGAATAACTATGGCTACACCTTC.

The chain uses TRBV28 and TRBJ1-1; no clear D. Deletions cut 1 base from V and 7 bases from J, with 10 bases between. This CDR3 has 13 residues. Per germline, CDR1 MDHEN and CDR2 SYDVKM. The CDR3 region is CASSLSIPGEAFF. CDR3 nucleotide sequence: TGTGCCAGCAGTTTATCGATTCCGGGTGAAGCTTTCTTT.

The rearrangement joins TRBV4-1 to TRBJ1-3; TRBD1 aligns across 7 bases. The CDR3 extends over 18 amino acids. After removal of 3 bases from V and 4 bases from J, the junction contained 15 bases not matched to a gene. Germline-derived CDR1 and CDR2 are MGHRA and YSYEKL. The CDR3 DNA follows: TGCGCCAGCAGCCACGAAGGACCTGACAGGGTAGCAGGAAACACCATATATTTT. Its translation: CASSHEGPDRVAGNTIYF.

The V and J genes are TRBV7-2 and TRBJ2-3; 9 bases are a match to TRBD2. The junction had 7 bases not matched to a gene; V was cut back by 1 base and J by 2 bases. The CDR3 is made up of 17 amino acids. Germline CDR1 is SGHTA and CDR2 is FQGNSA. CDR3 sequence reads: CASSLGDLAGFTDTQYF. In DNA form, the CDR3 reads TGTGCCAGCAGCTTAGGGGACCTAGCGGGATTCACAGATACGCAGTATTTT. Drawing the rest from reference TRBV7-2 and TRBJ2-3, the complete variable domain is GAGVSQSPSNKVTEKGKDVELRCDPISGHTALYWYRQSLGQGLEFLIYFQGNSAPDKSGLPSDRFSAERTGGSVSTLTIQRTQQEDSAVYLCASSLGDLAGFTDTQYFGPGTRLTVL.